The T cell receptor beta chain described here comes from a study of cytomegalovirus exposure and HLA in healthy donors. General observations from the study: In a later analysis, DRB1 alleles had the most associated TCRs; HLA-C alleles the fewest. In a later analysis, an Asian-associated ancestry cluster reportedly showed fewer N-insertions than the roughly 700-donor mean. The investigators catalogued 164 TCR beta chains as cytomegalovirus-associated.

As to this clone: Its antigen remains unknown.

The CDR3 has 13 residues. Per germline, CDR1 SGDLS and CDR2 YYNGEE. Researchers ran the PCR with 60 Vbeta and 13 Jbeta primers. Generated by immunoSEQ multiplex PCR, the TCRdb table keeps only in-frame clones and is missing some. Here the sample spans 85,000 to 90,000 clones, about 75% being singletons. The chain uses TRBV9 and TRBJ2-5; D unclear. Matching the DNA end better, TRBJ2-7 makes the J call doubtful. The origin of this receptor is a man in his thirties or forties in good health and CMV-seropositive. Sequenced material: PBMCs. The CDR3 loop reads CASSLSNSYEQYF. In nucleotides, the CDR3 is TGTGCCAGCAGCCTTTCCAACTCCTACGAGCAGTACTTC.